The 11 T cell receptor beta chains in this list originate from one sample, sequenced in a study of cytomegalovirus exposure and HLA in healthy donors. PCR involved 60 Vbeta and 13 Jbeta primers. Assay used: immunoSEQ multiplex PCR; TCRdb lists only in-frame clones, some missing. In the table there are 150,000 to 200,000 clones, about three quarters of which are singletons. The sample taken for sequencing was PBMCs. Receptors originate from a man aged 18 to 29 in good health and CMV-seropositive.

The rearrangement uses TRBV30 and TRBJ1-2; 7 bases are shared with TRBD1. The germline gives CDR1 GTSNPN, CDR2 SVGIG (reference sequence). The trim removed 8 bases at V and 0 bases at J, leaving 6 bases unmatched. The CDR3 is made up of 13 amino acids. CDR3 in amino acids: CAEGGLANYGYTF. CDR3 nucleotide sequence: TGTGCCGAAGGGGGCTTAGCTAACTATGGCTACACCTTC.

The rearrangement joins TRBV6-6 to TRBJ1-1; D remains ambiguous. In germline, CDR1 is MNHNY, CDR2 SVGAGI (reference sequence). The length of the CDR3 is 13 residues. V gave up 0 bases and J gave up 11 bases, with 13 bases separating them. In DNA form, the CDR3 reads TGTGCCAGCAGTTACTCCTGGGAGCCGGGGGCTTTCTTT. Amino acid sequence: CASSYSWEPGAFF.

The V call is TRBV10-3, the J call TRBJ2-7; the match to TRBD1 covers 7 bases. CDR3 length: 12 amino acids. V shed 11 bases, J shed 2 bases, and the junction held 6 bases outside the gene matches. Germline assignment: CDR1 ENHRY and CDR2 SYGVKD. CDR3 residues: CAVGQEPYEQYV. The DNA of the CDR3 is TGTGCCGTTGGACAGGAACCCTACGAGCAGTACGTC.

This sequence joins TRBV9 and TRBJ1-5, with D uncertain. Germline CDR1 is SGDLS and CDR2 is YYNGEE. The CDR3 is 13 amino acids. Deletions cut 1 base from V and 0 bases from J, with 2 bases between. In DNA, the CDR3 is TGTGCCAGCAGCGTACATAGCAATCAGCCCCAGCATTTT. Translating gives CASSVHSNQPQHF. The full variable domain, in which reference TRBV9 and TRBJ1-5 provide the parts outside the CDR3, is DSGVTQTPKHLITATGQRVTLRCSPRSGDLSVYWYQQSLDQGLQFLIQYYNGEERAKGNILERFSAQQFPDLHSELNLSSLELGDSALYFCASSVHSNQPQHFGDGTRLSIL.

The chain couples TRBV28 to TRBJ2-3, with D hard to call. The germline gives CDR1 MDHEN, CDR2 SYDVKM. V was shortened by 7 bases and J by 8 bases, with 19 bases between the two germline ends. The CDR3 has 14 amino acids. The CDR3 DNA follows: TGTGCCAGCATCTCCCCCGCGGTTCGAGTTACGCAGTATTTT. Its protein is CASISPAVRVTQYF.

CDR3 region: CASTWGNRGLAFF. For the CDR3, the DNA is TGTGCCAGCACCTGGGGGAACAGGGGGCTGGCTTTCTTT. The chain employs TRBV28 and TRBJ1-1; 9 bases are a match to TRBD1. This CDR3 spans 13 amino acids. Germline assignment: CDR1 MDHEN and CDR2 SYDVKM. Trimming took 7 bases from V and 11 from J; bases not matched to a gene: 11.

The gene calls are TRBV7-9 and TRBJ2-3; 12 bases map to TRBD1. Per the germline V gene, CDR1 is SEHNR and CDR2 is FQNEAQ (reference sequence). The trim removed 5 bases at V and 2 bases at J, leaving 14 bases unmatched. CDR3 length: 19 amino acids. Here the CDR3 DNA reads TGTGCCAGCAGCCCCGGGACAGGGGGCGGGAGGGGGGACACAGATACGCAGTATTTT. Translating gives CASSPGTGGGRGDTDTQYF.

The rearrangement joins TRBV29-1 to TRBJ1-1; maybe TRBD1 (6 bases). This CDR3 contains 15 residues. Germline V CDR1 and CDR2: SQVTM, ANQGSEA. V was cut by 7 bases and J by 5 bases, with 23 bases left in between. CDR3 DNA: TGCAGCGCAACATACGGGGGGCGCAGAGATACTGAAGCTTTCTTT. Translation: CSATYGGRRDTEAFF.

The rearrangement links TRBV5-1 to TRBJ1-3, with TRBD1 matching 7 bases. The CDR3 has 14 amino acids. CDR1 and CDR2 from the germline V gene are SGHRS and YFSETQ. Trimming took 4 bases from V and 4 from J; bases not matched to a gene: 5. The CDR3 nucleotides read TGCGCCAGCAGCCCGGGACAGATGGGAAACACCATATATTTT. It codes for CASSPGQMGNTIYF. The full variable domain, completed using reference TRBV5-1 and TRBJ1-3, is KAGVTQTPRYLIKTRGQQVTLSCSPISGHRSVSWYQQTPGQGLQFLFEYFSETQRNKGNFPGRFSGRQFSNSRSEMNVSTLELGDSALYLCASSPGQMGNTIYFGEGSWLTVV.

V gene TRBV4-1 combines with J gene TRBJ1-5, with D possibly matching TRBD1 (6 bases). The ends were cut back, 1 base at V and 6 bases at J, with 13 bases in the middle. This CDR3 comprises 15 residues. Germline V gene sequence: CDR1 MGHRA, CDR2 YSYEKL. DNA of the CDR3: TGCGCCAGCAGCCAAGTGGCGGCAGGGGCTCAGCCCCAGCATTTT. As protein: CASSQVAAGAQPQHF.

The chain uses TRBV28 and TRBJ2-1; TRBD1 might be the D (6 bases). In germline, CDR1 is MDHEN, CDR2 SYDVKM. The CDR3 totals 14 residues. Trimming took off 2 bases at V and 4 bases at J, with 9 bases between the two ends. CDR3 residues: CASSLRDKYNEQFF. CDR3 coding DNA: TGTGCCAGCAGTTTACGGGACAAGTACAATGAGCAGTTCTTC. Full variable domain (missing parts from reference TRBV28 and TRBJ2-1): DVKVTQSSRYLVKRTGEKVFLECVQDMDHENMFWYRQDPGLGLRLIYFSYDVKMKEKGDIPEGYSVSREKKERFSLILESASTNQTSMYLCASSLRDKYNEQFFGPGTRLTVL.